Below are 14 T cell receptor beta chains sequenced from a single sample in a study of CD8+CD57+ T cells in acquired aplastic anemia. Genomic DNA, serving as template, underwent TCR beta VDJ and CDR3 profiling. MiXCR, run by TCRdb on the reads, gives a single entry per CDR3 protein. The data show over 150,000 distinct CDR3 sequences, less than 65% seen once. Only patients with CD8+CD57+ cell expansion on flow cytometry were chosen for sequencing. Material: sorted CD4+, CD8+, or CD8+CD57+ T cells (not recorded which) from PBMCs. Source of these receptors: a human donor with aplastic anemia.

This clonotype was recorded at least ten times. At one boundary the junction diverges from the germline segment, which might be a read error. CDR3 nucleotides: TGTGCTAGCAGCTTAACGGCGAACACCGGGGAGCTGTTTTTT. This encodes CASSLTANTGELFF. The rearrangement uses TRBV7-7 and TRBJ2-2; D is uncertain. The CDR3 consists of 14 residues. Looked up from germline, CDR1 is SSHAT and CDR2 is FNYEAQ (reference sequence).

This clonotype has at least ten counts. The chain carries TRBV9 and TRBJ2-2; D uncertain. Germline CDR1 SGDLS, CDR2 YYNGEE. V lost 2 bases to trimming and J lost 7 bases, with 6 bases between them. The CDR3 extends over 12 amino acids. For the CDR3, the DNA is TGTGCCAGCAGCGTTTTCAGCGGGGAGCTGTTTTTT. This encodes CASSVFSGELFF.

A single count supports this clonotype. The chain uses TRBV10-1 and TRBJ1-2, with D maybe TRBD1 (5 bases). This CDR3 has 13 residues. CDR1 WNHNN and CDR2 SYGVQD come from the germline V gene (reference sequence). V lost 2 bases and J lost 4, with 8 bases in between. The DNA of the CDR3 is TGCGCCAGCAGTGAGGGCAGGGCCTATGGCTACACCTTC. Translation gives CASSEGRAYGYTF.

The V and J genes are TRBV7-3 and TRBJ1-2, with TRBD1 identical over 7 bases. The CDR3 has 15 residues. V shed 8 bases and J 5 bases; nucleotides not matched to a gene: 14. Germline CDR1 is SGHTA and CDR2 is FQGTGA. CDR3 sequence reads: CASGDTGAQEYGYTF. For the CDR3, the DNA is TGTGCCAGCGGGGATACAGGGGCCCAAGAATATGGCTACACCTTC. The full variable domain, with the rest looked up from reference TRBV7-3 and TRBJ1-2, is GAGVSQTPSNKVTEKGKYVELRCDPISGHTALYWYRQSLGQGPEFLIYFQGTGAADDSGLPNDRFFAVRPEGSVSTLKIQRTERGDSAVYLCASGDTGAQEYGYTFGSGTRLTVV.

This clonotype was counted many times. The chain employs TRBV9 and TRBJ2-3, with 11 bases aligning to TRBD2. Germline CDR1 reads SGDLS; CDR2 reads YYNGEE. The V segment lost 5 bases and the J segment 4 bases; nucleotides outside the gene matches: 3. The CDR3 sequence is 14 residues long. The CDR3 nucleotides are TGTGCCAGCAGTAGCGGGGGGGGGGCAGATACGCAGTATTTT. Translation: CASSSGGGADTQYF. Full variable domain (remainder filled in from reference TRBV9 and TRBJ2-3): DSGVTQTPKHLITATGQRVTLRCSPRSGDLSVYWYQQSLDQGLQFLIQYYNGEERAKGNILERFSAQQFPDLHSELNLSSLELGDSALYFCASSSGGGADTQYFGPGTRLTVL.

The chain combines TRBV2 with TRBJ2-7, with D possibly TRBD2 on 5 matching bases. Trimming removed 4 bases at V and 3 bases at J, with 16 bases between. Germline lookup yields CDR1 SNHLY and CDR2 FYNNEI. The CDR3 runs to 15 residues. The CDR3: CASSALMKEDYEQYF. For the CDR3, the DNA is TGTGCCAGCAGTGCTCTCATGAAGGAGGACTACGAGCAGTACTTC.

The chain employs TRBV4-2 and TRBJ2-5; 12 nucleotides match TRBD1. This CDR3 has 16 amino acids. From germline, CDR1 is LGHNA and CDR2 YNFKEQ. Unmatched junction bases numbered 5, after V lost 1 base and J lost 5 bases. The CDR3 DNA is TGTGCCAGCAGCCAAGCCGGGACAGGGGGCCTCGAGACCCAGTACTTC. Its translation is CASSQAGTGGLETQYF.

This clonotype has a count of ten or more. The chain couples TRBV20-1 to TRBJ2-7; a possible D gene is TRBD1 (6 bases). Between the trimmed V and J ends, which lost 1 base and 2 bases, there was a span of 9 bases. There are 13 residues in the CDR3. Germline values: CDR1 DFQATT, CDR2 SNEGSKA (reference sequence). The CDR3 sequence: CSARATGTYEQYF. The CDR3, as DNA: TGCAGTGCTAGAGCTACAGGGACCTACGAGCAGTACTTC.

The rearrangement joins TRBV2 to TRBJ2-5; D uncertain. Trimming cost V 6 bases and J 3 bases, with 5 bases left between them. From germline, CDR1 is SNHLY and CDR2 FYNNEI. The CDR3 extends over 11 amino acids. The CDR3: CASRGEETQYF. CDR3 DNA sequence: TGTGCCAGCAGGGGCGAAGAGACCCAGTACTTC. The entire variable domain, with the rest obtained from reference TRBV2 and TRBJ2-5, is as follows: EPEVTQTPSHQVTQMGQEVILRCVPISNHLYFYWYRQILGQKVEFLVSFYNNEISEKSEIFDDQFSVERPDGSNFTLKIRSTKLEDSAMYFCASRGEETQYFGPGTRLLVL.

The chain recombines TRBV24-1 with TRBJ2-3; tentatively, D is TRBD2 (6 bases). Trimming took off 4 bases at V and 4 bases at J, with 17 bases between the two ends. CDR3 length: 16 residues. Germline V lookup: CDR1 KGHDR, CDR2 SFDVKD. In nucleotides, the CDR3 is TGTGCCACCAGTGACTCCCTCGGGTTAGCGGCAGATACGCAGTATTTT. It yields the protein CATSDSLGLAADTQYF.

The chain carries TRBV9 and TRBJ1-2, with D uncertain. V dropped 0 bases and J dropped 0 bases, with 12 bases sitting between them. The CDR3 spans 16 residues. Germline V gives CDR1 SGDLS, CDR2 YYNGEE. The CDR3, as DNA: TGTGCCAGCAGCGTAGAGCTCCCCGGAGCTAACTATGGCTACACCTTC. As protein: CASSVELPGANYGYTF. The entire variable domain, with the rest obtained from reference TRBV9 and TRBJ1-2, is as follows: DSGVTQTPKHLITATGQRVTLRCSPRSGDLSVYWYQQSLDQGLQFLIQYYNGEERAKGNILERFSAQQFPDLHSELNLSSLELGDSALYFCASSVELPGANYGYTFGSGTRLTVV.

The rearrangement joins TRBV5-8 to TRBJ2-7; 13 positions match TRBD2. This CDR3 comprises 14 residues. Trimming cost V 3 bases and J 6 bases; bases outside gene matches: 3. Germline-derived CDR1 and CDR2 are SGHTS and YDEGEE. The CDR3 DNA reads TGTGCCAGCAGCTCAGGACTAGCGGGAGCCGAGCAGTACTTC. Translation: CASSSGLAGAEQYF.

This chain connects TRBV19 to TRBJ1-3; TRBD1 might be the D (5 bases). Deletions cut 10 bases from V and 4 bases from J, with 17 bases between. Germline loops: CDR1 LNHDA, CDR2 SQIVND (reference sequence). The CDR3 totals 14 residues. CDR3 residues: CATGARAVGNTIYF. CDR3 bases: TGTGCCACAGGCGCCAGGGCAGTCGGAAACACCATATATTTT.

As concerns this clonotype: This CDR3 is missing its conserved last phenylalanine or tryptophan, likely due to a read error. The CDR3 protein is CASSVGGPKEQYL. Here the CDR3 DNA reads TGTGCCAGCAGTGTGGGAGGGCCGAAAGAGCAGTACCTC. V is TRBV25-1 and J is TRBJ2-7; 7 positions match TRBD2. Trimming at V came to 4 bases and at J to 7 bases, leaving 7 bases not matched to a gene. The CDR3 is 13 residues long. Germline CDR1 reads MGHDK; CDR2 reads SYGVNS.